The 8 T cell receptor beta chains reported below all come from one sample, sequenced in a study of control samples from healthy donors and cancer patients. Method: immunoSEQ multiplex PCR; TCRdb's copy keeps in-frame clones and lacks some. The sample contains about 140,000 clones, roughly 90% of which appear only once. The sequenced sample consisted of blood. The receptors were sampled from a man aged 25 to 40 in good health.

The chain combines TRBV5-1 with TRBJ2-6; a possible D gene is TRBD1 (5 bases). This CDR3 has 14 amino acids. The germline gives CDR1 SGHRS, CDR2 YFSETQ. Between the trimmed V and J ends, which lost 5 bases and 2 bases, there was a span of 8 bases. The CDR3 spells CASRDSAGANVLTF. CDR3 bases: TGCGCCAGCAGAGACAGCGCTGGGGCCAACGTCCTGACTTTC.

The chain is built from TRBV14 and TRBJ2-1; D perhaps matches TRBD2 (6 bases). The CDR3 contains 15 residues. Trimming took off 0 bases at V and 5 bases at J, with 11 bases between the two ends. In germline, CDR1 is SGHDN, CDR2 FVKESK. The CDR3 protein is CASSQDLAGHNEQFF. In DNA form, the CDR3 reads TGTGCCAGCAGCCAAGATCTTGCGGGGCACAATGAGCAGTTCTTC.

V and J are TRBV5-6 and TRBJ1-6; tentative D call: TRBD1 (6 bases). CDR3 length equals 12 residues. The V end lost 4 bases, the J end lost 9 bases, and 8 bases lay between the germline ends. Germline V gene data show CDR1 as SGHDT and CDR2 as YYEEEE. CDR3 loop: CASSPRGSPLHF. The CDR3 DNA sequence: TGTGCCAGCAGCCCCAGGGGTTCACCCCTCCACTTT.

The CDR3 DNA is TGCAGTGCTCCTGGGGTAGATGAGCAGTTCTTC. It specifies CSAPGVDEQFF. The rearrangement joins TRBV20-1 to TRBJ2-1; D remains ambiguous. This CDR3 comprises 11 residues. Trimming stripped 5 bases from V and 8 bases from J, with 10 bases between. The germline CDR1 and CDR2 sequences are DFQATT and SNEGSKA (reference sequence).

This clone appeared once. This chain uses TRBV9 with TRBJ1-6, with 7 bases identical to TRBD1. Germline V CDR1 and CDR2: SGDLS, YYNGEE. V was clipped by 4 bases and J by 12 bases; unmatched bases: 7. The CDR3 runs to 13 residues. The CDR3 nucleotides are TGTGCCAGCAGCACGGGTAGGGACAGACCCCTCCACTTT. Its translation: CASSTGRDRPLHF. The full variable domain, rest sourced from reference TRBV9 and TRBJ1-6, is DSGVTQTPKHLITATGQRVTLRCSPRSGDLSVYWYQQSLDQGLQFLIQYYNGEERAKGNILERFSAQQFPDLHSELNLSSLELGDSALYFCASSTGRDRPLHFGNGTRLTVT.

The chain employs TRBV6-6 and TRBJ2-7; possibly TRBD2 for D (6 bases). V lost 5 bases to trimming and J lost 4 bases, with 12 bases between them. This CDR3 has 13 residues. Germline V gene sequence: CDR1 MNHNY, CDR2 SVGAGI (reference sequence). The CDR3 is CASSTEGYYEQYF. The CDR3 coding sequence is TGTGCCAGCAGTACGGAGGGGTATTACGAGCAGTACTTC.

This clone appeared a single time. The chain couples TRBV6-1 to TRBJ1-5; D is unresolved. V shed 2 bases and J shed 3 bases, with 14 bases lying between them. The CDR3 totals 16 residues. Germline CDR1 reads MNHNS; CDR2 reads SASEGT. The CDR3 is CASSEMGRRNNQPQHF. Here the CDR3 DNA reads TGTGCCAGCAGTGAAATGGGCAGGCGAAACAATCAGCCCCAGCATTTT.

Only a few counts were recorded for this clone. J is TRBJ1-2 and V is TRBV28; 9 nucleotides agree with TRBD1. The CDR3 contains 13 residues. V lost 6 bases, J lost 7 bases, and 6 bases stayed unmatched. Germline V gene data show CDR1 as MDHEN and CDR2 as SYDVKM. The CDR3 region has the DNA TGTGCCAGCAGACGATCGGGACAGGGTGGCTACACCTTC. This translates into CASRRSGQGGYTF.